This T cell receptor beta chain was recorded in a study of metastatic and nonmetastatic thyroid tumors. TCRdb re-analyzed the PCR reads through MiXCR. The table records roughly 25,000 clones, under 15% of them present only once. Patients had received no treatment of any kind before thyroid surgery. This clone is deemed medium-sized. Its specificity is not known. V lost 2 bases to trimming and J lost 3 bases, with 8 bases between them. This CDR3 comprises 12 residues. Germline V gene data show CDR1 as DFQATT and CDR2 as SNEGSKA (reference sequence). Regarding the study as a whole: Benign nodules reportedly had significantly lower TCR beta diversity than malignant thyroid tumors in blood and tumor.

The sequencing sample was made of blood. The clonotype originates from a female donor with papillary thyroid cancer or a benign thyroid nodule (not recorded which). Some clones in this sample may be carry-over from other donors' samples. This chain uses TRBV20-1 with TRBJ2-7; D perhaps matches TRBD2 (5 bases). CDR3 DNA: TGCAGTGCTAGACTGAGGGACTACGAGCAGTACTTC. Its translation is CSARLRDYEQYF.